This T cell receptor beta chain was found in a study of T cell repertoires in cytomegalovirus infection. About the study: Carrying CMV and the relevant HLA type showed in public TCR beta signatures. Whole-study results and caveats: Dominating the ex vivo response were HLA-C-restricted CMV-specific TCR beta clonotypes. Totalled public TCR beta family frequency picked out people who carried CMV plus the relevant HLA.

The germline V gene has CDR1 SGHNT and CDR2 YYREEE (reference sequence). The V and J ends lost 4 bases and 3 bases respectively, with 10 bases between them. The CDR3 has 13 amino acids. This clonotype was recorded many times. Its specificity is unknown. TCRdb analysed the reads with MiXCR anew, one entry per CDR3 protein. The data hold around 100,000 distinct CDR3 sequences, with approximately 15% observed a single time. The TCR was taken from a human donor in good health (CMV status not recorded). Some clones in this sample may be carry-over from other donors' samples. The V and J genes are TRBV5-4 and TRBJ1-2; D is perhaps TRBD1 (5 bases). What was sequenced was PBMCs. In DNA, the CDR3 is TGTGCCAGCAGCACTGACAGTTACTATGGCTACACCTTC. Its protein product is CASSTDSYYGYTF.